A single sample gave rise to the 32 T cell receptor beta chains below, sequenced in a study of graft-versus-host responses after intestinal transplantation. Their antigen targets remain unknown. The repertoire was sequenced with immunoSEQ multiplex PCR; TCRdb's copy has only in-frame clones and lacks some. This table has about 100,000 clones, 91% appearing once. Source: unstimulated CD4+ T cells sorted from spleen or lymph node cells, taken before transplant. The receptors were sampled from a human donor who was the organ donor for an intestinal transplant.

The chain has TRBV27 and TRBJ1-5; 8 bases align to TRBD1. The CDR3 length is 16 residues. Germline-derived CDR1 and CDR2 are MNHEY and SMNVEV (reference sequence). Trimming at V came to 6 bases and at J to 0 bases, leaving 7 bases not matched to a gene. The CDR3 region is CASSRDRTYSNQPQHF. The CDR3, as DNA: TGTGCCAGCAGCAGGGACAGGACATATAGCAATCAGCCCCAGCATTTT.

The chain recombines TRBV2 with TRBJ2-7; 16 nucleotides align to TRBD2. This CDR3 contains 16 residues. J was trimmed by 7 bases and V by 5 bases; bases with no gene match: 8. Germline V gene data show CDR1 as SNHLY and CDR2 as FYNNEI. CDR3 bases: TGTGCCAGCAGTCCGGGACTAGCGGGGGGGCCGTGGGAGCAGTACTTC. This sequence encodes CASSPGLAGGPWEQYF.

This rearrangement joins TRBV15 to TRBJ2-7; 7 bases align to TRBD2. This CDR3 is built from 14 residues. Germline CDR1 is LNHNV and CDR2 is YYDKDF (reference sequence). The V segment lost 0 bases and the J segment 6 bases; nucleotides outside the gene matches: 5. The CDR3 region has the DNA TGTGCCACCAGCAGAGATCGGGGGGTTAGCGAGCAGTACTTC. Translated, it gives CATSRDRGVSEQYF.

This clone was found a few times. The chain employs TRBV5-1 and TRBJ1-4; 9 nucleotides match TRBD1. Per germline, CDR1 SGHRS and CDR2 YFSETQ. V lost 0 bases, J lost 5 bases, and 5 bases stayed unmatched. This CDR3 has 16 residues. The CDR3 nucleotides read TGCGCCAGCAGCTTGGTCGGACAGGGGCTGAATGAAAAACTGTTTTTT. As protein: CASSLVGQGLNEKLFF.

This clone was seen only once. The gene calls are TRBV4-2 and TRBJ2-6; 9 bases match TRBD2. The V segment lost 3 bases and the J segment 4 bases; nucleotides outside the gene matches: 4. The CDR3 length is 16 residues. CDR1 and CDR2 from the germline V gene are LGHNA and YNFKEQ. The CDR3, as DNA: TGTGCCAGCAGCCAGGGACTAGCAGCCGGGGCCAACGTCCTGACTTTC. This codes for CASSQGLAAGANVLTF.

CDR3 loop: CASSHQQGASSIYTDTQYF. CDR3 coding DNA: TGCGCCAGCAGCCACCAACAGGGGGCCAGCTCCATTTACACAGATACGCAGTATTTT. The gene calls are TRBV4-1 and TRBJ2-3, with 9 positions matching TRBD1. Germline V lookup: CDR1 MGHRA, CDR2 YSYEKL. Trimming cost V 3 bases and J 2 bases; bases outside gene matches: 15. CDR3 size: 19 residues.

V and J are TRBV7-9 and TRBJ2-7; maybe TRBD1 (5 bases). Germline CDR1 reads SEHNR; CDR2 reads FQNEAQ (reference sequence). The V end lost 0 bases, the J end lost 0 bases, and 9 bases lay between the germline ends. The CDR3 runs to 15 residues. The CDR3 DNA is TGTGCCAGCAGCTTAGCAGGGGCGAGCTCCTACGAGCAGTACTTC. Translation gives CASSLAGASSYEQYF.

The chain couples TRBV5-4 to TRBJ2-7; no clear D gene. CDR1 and CDR2 (germline): SGHNT, YYREEE (reference sequence). V lost 3 bases, J lost 4 bases, and 11 bases lay in between. CDR3 length: 13 amino acids. The CDR3 region is CASSSPPGYEQYF. DNA for the CDR3: TGTGCCAGCAGCTCCCCCCCGGGTTACGAGCAGTACTTC. Combining the CDR3 with reference TRBV5-4 and TRBJ2-7 gives the whole variable domain ETGVTQSPTHLIKTRGQQVTLRCSSQSGHNTVSWYQQALGQGPQFIFQYYREEENGRGNFPPRFSGLQFPNYSSELNVNALELDDSALYLCASSSPPGYEQYFGPGTRLTVT.

This chain connects TRBV6-1 to TRBJ2-3; 8 nucleotides align to TRBD2. This CDR3 region has 14 residues. The V gene's germline CDR1 is MNHNS and CDR2 SASEGT. The trim removed 4 bases at V and 3 bases at J, leaving 3 bases unmatched. The DNA of the CDR3 is TGTGCCAGCAGTGTTGGCGGGGGGACAGATACGCAGTATTTT. This sequence encodes CASSVGGGTDTQYF.

The chain recombines TRBV5-1 with TRBJ1-3; 7 bases fit TRBD1. The CDR3 runs to 16 residues. Germline V gene data show CDR1 as SGHRS and CDR2 as YFSETQ. Unmatched junction bases numbered 5, after V lost 1 base and J lost 1 base. The DNA for the CDR3 is TGCGCCAGCAGCTTGACGACAGGGCAGTCTGGAAACACCATATATTTT. Its translation is CASSLTTGQSGNTIYF.

The rearrangement links TRBV7-2 to TRBJ2-2; possibly TRBD1 for D (5 bases). Germline CDR1 reads SGHTA; CDR2 reads FQGNSA. The V and J ends lost 3 bases and 4 bases respectively, with 9 bases between them. CDR3 length: 14 residues. CDR3 sequence (DNA): TGTGCCAGCAGCTTGGGCAGGGCCACCGGGGAGCTGTTTTTT. Encoded protein: CASSLGRATGELFF.

The chain couples TRBV7-2 to TRBJ1-5, with TRBD1 matching over 9 bases. The CDR3 sequence is 15 residues long. Trimming at V came to 5 bases and at J to 7 bases, leaving 9 bases not matched to a gene. Germline CDR1 is SGHTA and CDR2 is FQGNSA. This CDR3 reads CASSPKTGGEQPQHF. The CDR3 region has the DNA TGTGCCAGCAGCCCTAAGACAGGGGGGGAGCAGCCCCAGCATTTT.

The chain couples TRBV7-6 to TRBJ2-5, with D maybe TRBD1 (8 bases). The germline V and J ends were trimmed by 5 bases and 2 bases, with 15 bases remaining between them. Per the germline V gene, CDR1 is SGHVS and CDR2 is FNYEAQ. CDR3 length: 15 amino acids. Here the CDR3 reads CASSGNRGGQETQYF. The CDR3 DNA sequence: TGTGCCAGCAGCGGAAACAGGGGGGGACAAGAGACCCAGTACTTC.

This chain joins TRBV2 and TRBJ2-7; 11 nucleotides align to TRBD1. In germline, CDR1 is SNHLY, CDR2 FYNNEI. The CDR3 runs 13 residues. V shed 8 bases and J 5 bases; nucleotides not matched to a gene: 5. Written as DNA, the CDR3 is TGTGCCAGCGAGGACAGGGGGCGAAACGAGCAGTACTTC. The encoded protein is CASEDRGRNEQYF.

In this sample, this clone turned up once. The chain is built from TRBV18 and TRBJ2-1, with 11 bases lining up with TRBD2. The CDR3 contains 15 residues. Germline V gene sequence: CDR1 KGHSH, CDR2 LQKENI. Losses at the gene ends were 8 bases for V and 2 bases for J; bases not matched to a gene: 5. CDR3 loop: CASTLLAGAYNEQFF. In nucleotides, the CDR3 is TGTGCCAGCACGTTACTAGCGGGGGCCTACAATGAGCAGTTCTTC.

With respect to this clone: Other nucleotide sequences in the sample specify the same CDR3. The chain combines TRBV18 with TRBJ1-1; D is ambiguous. Deletions cut 3 bases from V and 1 base from J, with 6 bases between. The CDR3 has 13 amino acids. Germline V lookup: CDR1 KGHSH, CDR2 LQKENI. CDR3 in DNA: TGTGCCAGCTCACCGTCCGGGAACACTGAAGCTTTCTTT. The encoded protein is CASSPSGNTEAFF.

This rearrangement joins TRBV4-2 to TRBJ2-3, with 7 nucleotides matching TRBD1. CDR1 is LGHNA and CDR2 is YNFKEQ in the germline V gene. The trim removed 0 bases at V and 1 base at J, leaving 1 base unmatched. This CDR3 has 15 amino acids. The CDR3 protein is CASSQEGTGTDTQYF. The CDR3 coding sequence is TGTGCCAGCAGCCAAGAAGGGACAGGCACAGATACGCAGTATTTT.

The rearrangement joins TRBV19 to TRBJ1-5; a weak D match, TRBD1 (5 bases). There are 16 residues in the CDR3. The germline V gene encodes CDR1 LNHDA and CDR2 SQIVND (reference sequence). Deletions cut 1 base from V and 0 bases from J, with 10 bases between. DNA of the CDR3: TGTGCCAGTAGTATAGGGTGGAGGGGTAGCAATCAGCCCCAGCATTTT. Its translation is CASSIGWRGSNQPQHF.

This chain uses TRBV7-3 with TRBJ2-2, with 14 nucleotides matching TRBD2. Trimming removed 5 bases from V and 8 bases from J; junction bases left unmatched: 7. CDR1 and CDR2 from the germline V gene are SGHTA and FQGTGA. This CDR3 comprises 16 residues. DNA of the CDR3: TGTGCCAGCAGCCCGGCGACTAGCGGGGGGGGAGGGGAGCTGTTTTTT. Translation gives CASSPATSGGGGELFF.

V gene TRBV9 combines with J gene TRBJ2-7, with 10 positions matching TRBD1. Germline CDR1 is SGDLS and CDR2 is YYNGEE. The CDR3 has 16 amino acids. J was trimmed by 4 bases and V by 2 bases; bases with no gene match: 9. The CDR3 bases are TGTGCCAGCAGCGTCGCCCCGGGACAGGGGCCTTACGAGCAGTACTTC. It yields the protein CASSVAPGQGPYEQYF.

The chain carries TRBV11-2 and TRBJ2-7, with 8 bases lining up with TRBD2. Unmatched junction bases numbered 7, after V lost 1 base and J lost 5 bases. Germline assignment: CDR1 SGHAT and CDR2 FQNNGV. This CDR3 comprises 15 residues. The CDR3 reads CASSLVASGRHEQYF. The DNA for the CDR3 is TGTGCCAGCAGCTTAGTTGCTAGCGGGCGCCACGAGCAGTACTTC.

The chain couples TRBV29-1 to TRBJ2-2; 7 bases map to TRBD1. CDR3 length: 14 amino acids. CDR1 is SQVTM and CDR2 is ANQGSEA in the germline V gene. With 4 bases clipped from V and 1 base from J, the junction kept 3 bases outside the gene matches. The CDR3 reads CSVVDRVNTGELFF. CDR3 DNA: TGCAGCGTTGTCGACAGGGTGAACACCGGGGAGCTGTTTTTT.

The DNA of the CDR3 is TGTGCCAGCAGCCCAGGGGGCCTCTCTGGAAACACCATATATTTT. The encoded protein is CASSPGGLSGNTIYF. The chain recombines TRBV7-2 with TRBJ1-3, with 8 positions matching TRBD1. V trimming: 5 bases; J trimming: 0 bases; junction bases outside the gene matches: 3. The germline V gene encodes CDR1 SGHTA and CDR2 FQGNSA. The CDR3 is made up of 15 amino acids. Based on the CDR3 plus reference TRBV7-2 and TRBJ1-3, the full variable domain is GAGVSQSPSNKVTEKGKDVELRCDPISGHTALYWYRQSLGQGLEFLIYFQGNSAPDKSGLPSDRFSAERTGGSVSTLTIQRTQQEDSAVYLCASSPGGLSGNTIYFGEGSWLTVV.

The chain has TRBV5-1 and TRBJ2-3; TRBD2 agrees at 7 bases. The CDR3 has 15 amino acids. Per the germline V gene, CDR1 is SGHRS and CDR2 is YFSETQ. V was pared by 4 bases and J by 2 bases, with 7 bases of the junction left unmatched. The DNA for the CDR3 is TGCGCCAGCAGCATACTCGGGGGGACCACAGATACGCAGTATTTT. It encodes CASSILGGTTDTQYF.

The rearrangement uses TRBV5-4 and TRBJ2-3, with 9 positions matching TRBD2. Germline V gene sequence: CDR1 SGHNT, CDR2 YYREEE (reference sequence). The CDR3 is 18 residues long. Trimming took 0 bases from V and 7 from J; bases not matched to a gene: 15. In DNA, the CDR3 is TGTGCCAGCAGCTTGGCCCGTGGAAGCGGGGGGCCGGGGAATACGCAGTATTTT. Protein product: CASSLARGSGGPGNTQYF.

The rearrangement uses TRBV6-5 and TRBJ1-2, with 8 nucleotides matching TRBD1. From germline, CDR1 is MNHEY and CDR2 SVGAGI. V lost 5 bases, J lost 8 bases, and 13 bases stayed unmatched. This CDR3 contains 15 residues. CDR3 DNA sequence: TGTGCCAGCAGTCCGCACCTGACAGGGGCTGACGGCTACACCTTC. Translated: CASSPHLTGADGYTF.

The rearrangement uses TRBV7-2 and TRBJ1-2; 7 bases align to TRBD1. CDR3 size: 13 residues. Losses at the gene ends were 2 bases for V and 5 bases for J; bases not matched to a gene: 2. Germline assignment: CDR1 SGHTA and CDR2 FQGNSA. DNA for the CDR3: TGTGCCAGCAGCTTACAGACAGGGTATGGCTACACCTTC. Translating gives CASSLQTGYGYTF.

In DNA form, the CDR3 reads TGTGCCAGCAGCTTGACCTGGGACTCGTACAATGAGCAGTTCTTC. Translation gives CASSLTWDSYNEQFF. The chain uses TRBV11-3 and TRBJ2-1, with D possibly being TRBD2 (6 bases). Trimming took 3 bases from V and 4 from J, leaving 13 bases between them. The CDR3 covers 15 residues. The germline gives CDR1 SGHNT, CDR2 YENEEA. The variable domain in full, with the rest retrieved from reference TRBV11-3 and TRBJ2-1, is EAGVVQSPRYKIIEKKQPVAFWCNPISGHNTLYWYLQNLGQGPELLIRYENEEAVDDSQLPKDRFSAERLKGVDSTLKIQPAELGDSAVYLCASSLTWDSYNEQFFGPGTRLTVL.

The V and J genes are TRBV4-3 and TRBJ2-2; TRBD2 might be the D (5 bases). The V end lost 1 base, the J end lost 7 bases, and 13 bases lay between the germline ends. CDR1 and CDR2 from the germline V gene are LGHNA and YSLEER. There are 15 residues in the CDR3. CDR3 sequence: CASSQASWAGGELFF. The DNA for the CDR3 is TGCGCCAGCAGCCAAGCTAGCTGGGCCGGCGGGGAGCTGTTTTTT.

This chain joins TRBV28 and TRBJ2-5; TRBD2 agrees at 8 bases. V lost 1 base and J lost 2; bases outside the gene matches: 0. Germline V lookup: CDR1 MDHEN, CDR2 SYDVKM. The CDR3 contains 14 residues. The CDR3 sequence is CASSLLAGQETQYF. The CDR3, as DNA: TGTGCCAGCAGTTTATTAGCGGGGCAAGAGACCCAGTACTTC.

The V call is TRBV4-2, the J call TRBJ2-7; no firm D call. Trimming removed 1 base from V and 2 bases from J, with 6 bases in between. CDR3 size: 13 residues. Germline V gene sequence: CDR1 LGHNA, CDR2 YNFKEQ. This CDR3 reads CASSQANTYEQYF. DNA for the CDR3: TGTGCCAGCAGCCAAGCCAACACCTACGAGCAGTACTTC.

J is TRBJ2-7 and V is TRBV4-2, with 12 bases identical to TRBD2. From germline, CDR1 is LGHNA and CDR2 YNFKEQ. The CDR3 length is 15 residues. V shed 2 bases and J 3 bases; nucleotides not matched to a gene: 2. The DNA for the CDR3 is TGTGCCAGCAGCCAATTGGGACTAGCGGGCTACGAGCAGTACTTC. Protein: CASSQLGLAGYEQYF.